These 11 T cell receptor beta chains were all obtained from the same sample, sequenced in a study of spatial heterogeneity in lung cancer. Broader study findings: Mutation tallies in tumors tracked expanded intratumoral alpha and beta TCR counts.

These receptors' antigens are unknown. A single record per CDR3 protein comes from TCRdb applying MiXCR to the 5' RACE reads. This table holds some 25,000 distinct CDR3 sequences, around 7.5% found once. Sample time point: sample taken at primary tumor resection. The sample consisted of lung tumor tissue, taken at surgery. The receptors derive from a male donor with early-stage non-small cell lung cancer.

At least ten counts were recorded for this clonotype. The chain recombines TRBV2 with TRBJ2-6, with D possibly being TRBD1 or TRBD2 (6 bases each). Trimming cost V 7 bases and J 6 bases, with 10 bases left between them. This CDR3 is 13 amino acids long. In germline, CDR1 is SNHLY, CDR2 FYNNEI. CDR3 DNA sequence: TGTGCCAGCAAGGGGGGAATGGCCAACGTCCTGACTTTC. Translated, it gives CASKGGMANVLTF. Full variable domain (outside the CDR3, taken from reference TRBV2 and TRBJ2-6): EPEVTQTPSHQVTQMGQEVILRCVPISNHLYFYWYRQILGQKVEFLVSFYNNEISEKSEIFDDQFSVERPDGSNFTLKIRSTKLEDSAMYFCASKGGMANVLTFGAGSRLTVL.

This clonotype was seen at least ten times. CDR3 nucleotide sequence: TGCAGCGGCTTGACAGGGGGACCCACAGATACGCAGTATTTT. It specifies CSGLTGGPTDTQYF. The chain employs TRBV29-1 and TRBJ2-3; TRBD1 agrees at 9 bases. The trim removed 7 bases at V and 2 bases at J, leaving 7 bases unmatched. Germline V gene sequence: CDR1 SQVTM, CDR2 ANQGSEA. CDR3 length: 14 amino acids.

This chain links TRBV6-2 or TRBV6-3 with TRBJ2-5; 13 bases match TRBD2. CDR1 is MNHEY, CDR2 SVGEGT, per germline. V lost 10 bases, J lost 9 bases, and 8 bases stayed unmatched. CDR3 length: 13 residues. The CDR3 DNA sequence: TGTGCCACCAGGACTAGCGGGGGTTGGGCCCAGTACTTC. As protein: CATRTSGGWAQYF.

There are many counts of this clonotype. Sequence at one end of the junction differs from germline and may be a read error. The V and J genes are TRBV7-2 and TRBJ1-6; D not resolved. Germline CDR1 is SGHTA and CDR2 is FQGNSA. This CDR3 spans 15 amino acids. CDR3 sequence: CASTLQPSPNSPLHF. The CDR3 coding sequence is TGTGCCAGCACCTTACAGCCTTCCCCTAATTCACCCCTCCACTTT.

This clonotype was seen a few times. This rearrangement joins TRBV29-1 to TRBJ2-1; no clear D. Trimming cost V 3 bases and J 0 bases, with 9 bases left between them. The CDR3 totals 14 residues. Germline CDR1 and CDR2: SQVTM and ANQGSEA. CDR3: CSVEVQPSYNEQFF. The CDR3 nucleotides are TGCAGCGTTGAGGTACAGCCCTCCTACAATGAGCAGTTCTTC.

This clonotype was seen many times. The chain links TRBV27 to TRBJ2-5; D unclear. This CDR3 is 10 amino acids long. In germline, CDR1 is MNHEY, CDR2 SMNVEV (reference sequence). Deletions cut 10 bases from V and 7 bases from J, with 10 bases between. In DNA form, the CDR3 reads TGTGCCACCAAGGCCGGGACCCAGTACTTC. Translating gives CATKAGTQYF.

The V and J genes are TRBV7-9 and TRBJ1-5; perhaps TRBD1 as D (6 bases). Trimming took off 7 bases at V and 3 bases at J, with 10 bases between the two ends. CDR3 length: 13 amino acids. Germline V CDR1 and CDR2: SEHNR, FQNEAQ (reference sequence). CDR3 protein: CASNNRDNQPQHF. In nucleotides, the CDR3 is TGTGCCAGCAACAACAGGGACAATCAGCCCCAGCATTTT.

In this sample, this clonotype turned up many times. The chain uses TRBV20-1 and TRBJ2-5; tentative D call: TRBD2 (6 bases). Trimming took 1 base from V and 2 from J, leaving 8 bases between them. The germline gives CDR1 DFQATT, CDR2 SNEGSKA (reference sequence). The CDR3 is made up of 13 amino acids. Written as DNA, the CDR3 is TGCAGTGCTAGAGTTGGGGGGCAAGAGACCCAGTACTTC. It codes for CSARVGGQETQYF.

The chain carries TRBV5-1 and TRBJ2-5; 9 bases map to TRBD1. Trimming at V came to 0 bases and at J to 0 bases, leaving 3 bases not matched to a gene. This CDR3 is built from 16 residues. The V gene's germline CDR1 is SGHRS and CDR2 YFSETQ. The CDR3 nucleotides read TGCGCCAGCAGCTTGGGGACAGGGGCGTACCAAGAGACCCAGTACTTC. Residues: CASSLGTGAYQETQYF.

The V gene is TRBV6-1, the J gene TRBJ1-5; TRBD1 is a possible D gene (6 bases). Germline CDR1 is MNHNS and CDR2 is SASEGT. CDR3 length equals 15 residues. The V gene lost 7 bases and the J gene lost 4 bases, with 17 bases spanning the gap. In DNA form, the CDR3 reads TGTGCCAGCAATCCACGGGGGGCGGGAAATCAGCCCCAGCATTTT. Translation gives CASNPRGAGNQPQHF.

This sequence joins TRBV20-1 and TRBJ1-4; D not certain. The CDR3 consists of 13 residues. Looked up from germline, CDR1 is DFQATT and CDR2 is SNEGSKA (reference sequence). Trimming left V 2 bases short and J 4 bases short, with 8 bases between. CDR3 amino acids: CSARSAFNEKLFF. In DNA, the CDR3 is TGCAGTGCTAGATCGGCCTTTAATGAAAAACTGTTTTTT.